Presented here are 14 T cell receptor beta chains from one specimen sequenced in a study of cytomegalovirus exposure and HLA in healthy donors. It was with 60 Vbeta and 13 Jbeta primers that the PCR ran. Sequenced by immunoSEQ multiplex PCR; TCRdb stores in-frame clones only, minus some. There are 150,000 to 200,000 clones in the sample; around four fifths occur only once, and approximately 1.5% lies in the top ten. The material sequenced was PBMCs. Receptors were obtained from a woman younger than 30 in good health and CMV-seronegative.

The chain recombines TRBV5-1 with TRBJ2-1; TRBD1 agrees at 9 bases. The CDR3 extends over 15 amino acids. In germline, CDR1 is SGHRS, CDR2 YFSETQ. Trimming at V came to 3 bases and at J to 2 bases, leaving 3 bases not matched to a gene. The CDR3 here is CASSSRDRAYNEQFF. As DNA, the CDR3 is TGCGCCAGCAGCTCCCGGGACAGGGCCTACAATGAGCAGTTCTTC.

V usage is TRBV9 and J usage is TRBJ1-3; a possible D gene is TRBD1 (5 bases). V was clipped by 3 bases and J by 1 base, with 17 bases between them. CDR3 length: 17 amino acids. CDR1 and CDR2 (germline): SGDLS, YYNGEE. This CDR3 reads CASSGGLRPVSGNTIYF. The CDR3 region has the DNA TGTGCCAGCAGCGGGGGACTAAGGCCCGTGTCTGGAAACACCATATATTTT.

The chain joins TRBV30 to TRBJ2-2; the match to TRBD1 covers 9 bases. J gave up 5 bases and V 3 bases, and 4 bases lay outside the gene matches. The CDR3 spans 14 residues. In germline, CDR1 is GTSNPN, CDR2 SVGIG (reference sequence). In DNA, the CDR3 is TGTGCCTGGAGCTGGGACAGGGCGACCGGGGAGCTGTTTTTT. As protein: CAWSWDRATGELFF. Drawing the rest from reference TRBV30 and TRBJ2-2, the complete variable domain is SQTIHQWPATLVQPVGSPLSLECTVEGTSNPNLYWYRQAAGRGLQLLFYSVGIGQISSEVPQNLSASRPQDRQFILSSKKLLLSDSGFYLCAWSWDRATGELFFGEGSRLTVL.

V usage is TRBV6-5 and J usage is TRBJ2-3; 7 positions match TRBD1. V shed 8 bases, J shed 7 bases, and the junction held 9 bases outside the gene matches. The CDR3 covers 13 residues. CDR1 and CDR2 (germline): MNHEY, SVGAGI. Here the CDR3 reads CASGQTGINTQYF. CDR3 DNA: TGTGCCAGCGGCCAGACAGGGATAAATACGCAGTATTTT.

The genes are TRBV28 and TRBJ1-1; 7 positions agree with TRBD1. This CDR3 is 15 amino acids long. CDR1 and CDR2 from the germline V gene are MDHEN and SYDVKM. The junction had 12 bases not matched to a gene; V was cut back by 4 bases and J by 7 bases. Here the CDR3 DNA reads TGTGCCAGCAGTTCGACCCCGACAGGGAATAATGAAGCTTTCTTT. It encodes CASSSTPTGNNEAFF. The full variable domain, in which reference TRBV28 and TRBJ1-1 provide the parts outside the CDR3, is DVKVTQSSRYLVKRTGEKVFLECVQDMDHENMFWYRQDPGLGLRLIYFSYDVKMKEKGDIPEGYSVSREKKERFSLILESASTNQTSMYLCASSSTPTGNNEAFFGQGTRLTVV.

The chain links TRBV5-6 to TRBJ2-3, with 11 bases aligning to TRBD2. J gave up 3 bases and V 4 bases, and 13 bases lay outside the gene matches. The CDR3 is made up of 18 amino acids. CDR1 and CDR2 from the germline V gene are SGHDT and YYEEEE. This CDR3 is CASSTYSGGAGLTDTQYF. Written as DNA, the CDR3 is TGTGCCAGCAGCACATATAGCGGGGGGGCAGGTTTGACAGATACGCAGTATTTT.

This clone was observed a single time. The rearrangement joins TRBV4-2 to TRBJ1-4; TRBD1 agrees at 8 bases. J gave up 16 bases and V 3 bases, and 10 bases lay outside the gene matches. Germline CDR1 LGHNA, CDR2 YNFKEQ. This CDR3 is built from 13 residues. CDR3 sequence reads: CASSHGQGGPPFF. CDR3 DNA sequence: TGTGCCAGCAGCCACGGACAGGGAGGCCCCCCGTTTTTT.

The V call is TRBV2, the J call TRBJ1-4; TRBD1 aligns across 8 bases. CDR1 is SNHLY and CDR2 is FYNNEI in the germline V gene. J was trimmed by 10 bases and V by 6 bases; bases with no gene match: 10. The CDR3 spans 14 residues. As DNA, the CDR3 is TGTGCCAGCAGCCCCGACAGGGGAAGAGGAAAACTGTTTTTT. Translated: CASSPDRGRGKLFF.

The chain uses TRBV6-5 and TRBJ1-2, with D possibly TRBD1 on 5 matching bases. Germline CDR1 reads MNHEY; CDR2 reads SVGAGI. V lost 0 bases and J 8 bases, leaving 16 bases between the germline ends. This CDR3 region has 15 residues. CDR3 region: CASSYSGGVGTGYTF. The CDR3 bases are TGTGCCAGCAGTTACTCGGGAGGGGTGGGAACGGGCTACACCTTC.

This sequence joins TRBV30 and TRBJ2-7, with 7 bases aligning to TRBD1. After removal of 2 bases from V and 3 bases from J, the junction contained 10 bases not matched to a gene. Germline-derived CDR1 and CDR2 are GTSNPN and SVGIG (reference sequence). This CDR3 is 15 amino acids long. The CDR3: CAWSKKTRQGYEQYF. The CDR3 DNA follows: TGTGCCTGGAGTAAAAAAACTCGACAGGGCTACGAGCAGTACTTC.

The chain is built from TRBV30 and TRBJ2-7, with 7 bases lining up with TRBD1. Germline V gives CDR1 GTSNPN, CDR2 SVGIG (reference sequence). V was clipped by 1 base and J by 3 bases; unmatched bases: 3. The CDR3 is 13 residues long. CDR3 loop: CAWSGRGHYEQYF. In DNA form, the CDR3 reads TGTGCCTGGAGTGGAAGGGGGCACTACGAGCAGTACTTC.

This clone appeared once. The V and J genes are TRBV28 and TRBJ1-1, with D perhaps TRBD1 (5 bases). Germline values: CDR1 MDHEN, CDR2 SYDVKM. CDR3 length: 15 amino acids. V was shortened by 5 bases and J by 4 bases, with 17 bases between the two germline ends. The DNA of the CDR3 is TGTGCCAGCAGTACGACAGAAGCTACAAGCACTGAAGCTTTCTTT. It translates to CASSTTEATSTEAFF.

V gene TRBV7-3 combines with J gene TRBJ1-2; D is unclear. V was pared by 2 bases and J by 6 bases, with 10 bases between. Germline-derived CDR1 and CDR2 are SGHTA and FQGTGA. This CDR3 has 13 residues. The CDR3 coding sequence is TGTGCCAGCAGCTTATTTATCGGGGATGGCTACACCTTC. This gives the protein CASSLFIGDGYTF.

This chain joins TRBV10-3 and TRBJ1-6; maybe TRBD1 (5 bases). V was trimmed by 2 bases and J by 9 bases, leaving 14 bases between them. Germline V gene lookup returns CDR1 ENHRY and CDR2 SYGVKD. The length of the CDR3 is 15 residues. The CDR3 is CAISERGNGGSPLHF. Here the CDR3 DNA reads TGTGCCATCAGTGAGCGGGGGAACGGGGGTTCACCCCTCCACTTT.